Below, 8 T cell receptor beta chains from the same sample are listed, as sequenced in a study of regulatory T cells in long-lasting Graves disease. Time point given: newly diagnosed GD, antithyroid drugs for less than 3 months. PBMC-extracted RNA yielded the TCR library. Construction of TCR beta libraries relied on iRepertoire HTBI primers and on Arm-PCR targeting CDR3 regions. A single record per CDR3 protein comes from TCRdb applying MiXCR to the multiplex PCR reads. The data show about 620,000 distinct CDR3 sequences, roughly 15% seen once. Another study also made use of these data, one on T cells in Graves' hyperthyroidism and ophthalmopathy.

Specimen: peripheral blood mononuclear cells (PBMCs), collected at new diagnosis, from a patient treated with antithyroid drugs. These receptors originate from a woman aged 25-40 years with Graves disease.

CDR3 amino acids: CASKMGLAGGLSSYNEQFF. The CDR3, as DNA: TGTGCCAGTAAGATGGGACTAGCGGGAGGATTGAGCTCCTACAATGAGCAGTTCTTC. The J gene is TRBJ2-1, the V gene TRBV19, with 15 bases that match TRBD2. The CDR3 spans 19 residues. J gave up 0 bases and V 7 bases, and 10 bases lay outside the gene matches. Germline lookup yields CDR1 LNHDA and CDR2 SQIVND (reference sequence).

V usage is TRBV30 and J usage is TRBJ2-7, with 11 positions matching TRBD2. Germline trimming cut 2 bases from V and 5 bases from J; bases unmatched to any gene: 14. CDR3 length: 17 amino acids. CDR1 GTSNPN and CDR2 SVGIG come from the germline V gene (reference sequence). The CDR3 region is CAWSFTRTSGSFDEQYF. Here the CDR3 DNA reads TGTGCCTGGAGTTTCACACGCACTAGCGGGAGCTTCGACGAGCAGTACTTC.

This clonotype turned up a few times. The CDR3 sequence is CASRVTWTGGKKVGSNQPQHF. DNA of the CDR3: TGCGCCAGCAGAGTGACCTGGACAGGGGGGAAGAAGGTTGGGAGCAATCAGCCCCAGCATTTT. The chain is built from TRBV5-1 and TRBJ1-5; 10 bases fit TRBD1. Germline values: CDR1 SGHRS, CDR2 YFSETQ. J was trimmed by 1 base and V by 5 bases; bases with no gene match: 21. This CDR3 comprises 21 residues.

The genes are TRBV6-2 or TRBV6-3 and TRBJ1-3, with 7 bases fitting TRBD1. The CDR3 totals 15 residues. The junction had 7 bases not matched to a gene; V was cut back by 5 bases and J by 3 bases. Germline values: CDR1 MNHEY, CDR2 SVGEGT. In DNA, the CDR3 is TGTGCCAGCAGTATTAACCGGGACAGTGGAAACACCATATATTTT. This encodes CASSINRDSGNTIYF.

The sample holds many counts of this clonotype. The V and J genes are TRBV12-3 or TRBV12-4 and TRBJ1-2, with a possible D match to TRBD1 (6 bases). There are 15 residues in the CDR3. The V and J ends lost 5 bases and 3 bases respectively, with 16 bases between them. DNA for the CDR3: TGTGCCAGCAGTCAGACGAGGGACAAGCACTATGGCTACACCTTC. Protein: CASSQTRDKHYGYTF.

This rearrangement joins TRBV11-2 to TRBJ2-1; 7 bases match TRBD2. CDR1 SGHAT and CDR2 FQNNGV come from the germline V gene. CDR3 length: 16 residues. Losses at the gene ends were 5 bases for V and 8 bases for J; bases not matched to a gene: 15. The CDR3 bases are TGTGCCAGCAGCCCCGAGTGGGGGAGGGGATGGGATGAGCAGTTCTTC. Amino acid sequence: CASSPEWGRGWDEQFF.

The table lists this clonotype with a few counts. The chain links TRBV9 to TRBJ2-1, with D possibly TRBD2 on 6 matching bases. This CDR3 is built from 12 residues. With 4 bases removed from V and 12 bases from J, the gap between germline ends came to 14 bases. Germline CDR1 and CDR2: SGDLS and YYNGEE. This chain's CDR3 is CASSPRAGPQFF. DNA for the CDR3: TGTGCCAGCAGCCCGCGGGCGGGGCCGCAGTTCTTC.

The chain links TRBV9 to TRBJ2-1, with 11 bases that match TRBD2. The J call may be faulty, since TRBJ2-5 better matches the DNA end. The V gene's germline CDR1 is SGDLS and CDR2 YYNGEE. The CDR3 contains 19 residues. The CDR3 region has the DNA TGTGCCAGCAGCGTAGTATGTCTGGGGGGGCTAGCGGGAGGAGAGACCCAGTACTTC. Protein: CASSVVCLGGLAGGETQYF.